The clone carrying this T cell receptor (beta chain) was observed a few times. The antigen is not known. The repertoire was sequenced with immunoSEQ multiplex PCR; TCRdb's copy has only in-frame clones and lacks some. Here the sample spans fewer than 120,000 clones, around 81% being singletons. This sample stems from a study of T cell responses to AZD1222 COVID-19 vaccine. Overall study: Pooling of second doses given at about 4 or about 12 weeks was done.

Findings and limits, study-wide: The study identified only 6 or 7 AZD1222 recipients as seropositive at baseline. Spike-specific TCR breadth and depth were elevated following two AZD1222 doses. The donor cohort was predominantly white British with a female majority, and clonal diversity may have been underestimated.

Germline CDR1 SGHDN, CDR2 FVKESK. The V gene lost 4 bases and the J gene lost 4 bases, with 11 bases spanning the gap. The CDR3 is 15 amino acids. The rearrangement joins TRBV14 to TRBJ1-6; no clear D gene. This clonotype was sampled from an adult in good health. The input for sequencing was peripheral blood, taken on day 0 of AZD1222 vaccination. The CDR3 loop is CASSLEAGYNSPLHF. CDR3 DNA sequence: TGTGCCAGCAGCCTCGAGGCCGGATATAATTCACCCCTCCACTTT.